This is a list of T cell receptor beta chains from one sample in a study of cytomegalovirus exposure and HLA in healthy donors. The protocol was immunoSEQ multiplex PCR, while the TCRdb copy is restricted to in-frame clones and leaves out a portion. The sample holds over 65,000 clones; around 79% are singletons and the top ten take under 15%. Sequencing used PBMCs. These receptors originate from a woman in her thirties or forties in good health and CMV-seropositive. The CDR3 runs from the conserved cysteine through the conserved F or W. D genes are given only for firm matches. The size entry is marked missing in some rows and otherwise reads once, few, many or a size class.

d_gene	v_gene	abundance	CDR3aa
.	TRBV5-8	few	CASSLVLEAFF
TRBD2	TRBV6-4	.	CASSDRASGRRIDEQFF
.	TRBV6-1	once	CASSGWVGYTEAFF
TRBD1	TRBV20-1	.	CSAGQGVSAFF
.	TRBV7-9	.	CASSFQGTPYEQYF
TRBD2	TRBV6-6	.	CASSYSRDYQETQYF
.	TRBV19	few	CASSIVEGEETQYF
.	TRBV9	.	CASSVGETEAFF
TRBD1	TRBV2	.	CASRTGTGGTEQFF
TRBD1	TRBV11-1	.	CASSQTGLETEAFF
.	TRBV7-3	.	CASSQTSYNEQFF
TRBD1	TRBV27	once	CASSSPDRGLAEAFF
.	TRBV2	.	CASSEGPGETQYF
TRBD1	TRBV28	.	CASSLVQGNQPQHF
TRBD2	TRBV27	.	CASSLIAGQWVNEQFF
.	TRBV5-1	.	CASRDEKQGNSPLHF
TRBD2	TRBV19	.	CASSIDWASGLNEQFF
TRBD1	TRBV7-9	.	CSSSFDRDSWYF
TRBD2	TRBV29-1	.	CSGQTSGVLNGQFF
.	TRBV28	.	CASSLGLDNEQFF
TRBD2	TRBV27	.	CASSGAGGAGYEQYF
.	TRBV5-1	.	CASSLGAGVTDTQYF
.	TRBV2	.	CASSELENTEAFF
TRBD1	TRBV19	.	CASMDRVTEAFF
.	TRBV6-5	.	CASSYSGRGINSPLHF
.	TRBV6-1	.	CASSVGGQDTEAFF